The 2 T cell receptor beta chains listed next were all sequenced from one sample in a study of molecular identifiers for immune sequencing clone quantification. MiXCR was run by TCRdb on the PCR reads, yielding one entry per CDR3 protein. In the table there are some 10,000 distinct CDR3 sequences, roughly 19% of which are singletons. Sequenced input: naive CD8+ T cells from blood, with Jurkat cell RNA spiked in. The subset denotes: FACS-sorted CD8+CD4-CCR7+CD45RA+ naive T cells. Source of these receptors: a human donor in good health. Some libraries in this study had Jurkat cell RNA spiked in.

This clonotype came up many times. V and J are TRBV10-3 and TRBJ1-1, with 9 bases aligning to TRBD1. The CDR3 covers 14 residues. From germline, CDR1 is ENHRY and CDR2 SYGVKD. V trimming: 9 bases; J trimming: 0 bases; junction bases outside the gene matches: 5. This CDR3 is CAIQDRGMNTEAFF. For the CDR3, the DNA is TGTGCCATACAAGACAGGGGGATGAACACTGAAGCTTTCTTT.

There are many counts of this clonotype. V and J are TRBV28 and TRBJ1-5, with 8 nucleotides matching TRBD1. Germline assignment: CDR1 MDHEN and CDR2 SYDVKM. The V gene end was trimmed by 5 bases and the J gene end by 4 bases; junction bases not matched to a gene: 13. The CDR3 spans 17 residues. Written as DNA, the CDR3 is TGTGCCAGCAGTAAGGGCCGCGAGACAGGGGTTAATCAGCCCCAGCATTTT. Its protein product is CASSKGRETGVNQPQHF.